This TCR beta chain was profiled in a study of OX40 agonist ivuxolimab in advanced cancers. TCRdb's table, derived via immunoSEQ multiplex PCR, lists solely in-frame clones and lacks some. This table has 55,000 to 80,000 clones, approximately 89% appearing once. Trimming stripped 2 bases from V and 7 bases from J, with 6 bases between. The CDR3 is 12 amino acids. Germline V gives CDR1 ENHRY, CDR2 SYGVKD. The source material was CD4+ or CD8+ T cells sorted from blood, sampled in a trial of the OX40 agonist ivuxolimab. The V gene is TRBV10-3, the J gene TRBJ2-1; D is uncertain. This receptor was obtained from an adult with an advanced solid tumor such as melanoma, head and neck, liver or kidney cancer. Written as DNA, the CDR3 is TGTGCCATCAGTGAGAATACGAATGAGCAGTTCTTC. It yields the protein CAISENTNEQFF.